This T cell receptor (beta chain) was observed in a study of CD4 T cells in relation to SARS-CoV-2 and coronaviruses. Germline CDR1 reads KGHSH; CDR2 reads LQKENI. This CDR3 region has 17 residues. J was trimmed by 0 bases and V by 3 bases; bases with no gene match: 7. Whole-study findings and limits: No crossreactivity against non-spike viral proteins was tested here.

Concerning this clone itself: Its antigen is currently unknown.

CD4+ T cells from unexposed donors were obtained before the COVID-19 pandemic (2011-2018). Libraries were prepared by immunoSEQ multiplex PCR; TCRdb keeps only in-frame clonotypes and omits some of them. Found here are some 70,000 clones, just over 90% of them singletons; the top ten hold under 0.25%. This rearrangement joins TRBV18 to TRBJ2-3; 9 bases are a match to TRBD2. The source of this sequence is a human donor in good health. The sample comprised naive CD4+ T cells from PBMCs. Subset of the sample: naive CD4+ T cells isolated by negative enrichment. CDR3 loop: CASSPNLAGTSTDTQYF. The CDR3 coding sequence is TGTGCCAGCTCACCGAATCTAGCGGGGACTAGCACAGATACGCAGTATTTT.